A single sample gave rise to the 24 T cell receptor beta chains below, sequenced in a study of circulating CD8 cells and anti-PD-1 response in melanoma. Live CD3+CD8+TCRalphabeta+ cells were sorted into four subsets by PD-1 and/or TIGIT. The QIAseq Immune Repertoire TCR panel built the libraries from 15 ng of total RNA. TCRdb re-derived calls from the reads in MiXCR, one entry per CDR3 protein. The table shows roughly 1,600 distinct CDR3 sequences, with just under 9.5% occurring only once. Specimen: CD8+ T cells from PBMCs, collected at baseline or after one month of anti-PD-1 therapy (not recorded which). The source is a human donor with melanoma.

This clonotype is deemed medium-sized. This sequence joins TRBV29-1 and TRBJ1-1; D call uncertain. Trimming removed 2 bases from V and 7 bases from J, with 11 bases in between. CDR1 SQVTM and CDR2 ANQGSEA come from the germline V gene. The CDR3 totals 12 residues. The CDR3, as DNA: TGCAGCGTTGAAAGAGGAGGGAATGAAGCTTTCTTT. This codes for CSVERGGNEAFF.

This clonotype is labeled as medium-sized. The genes are TRBV2 and TRBJ2-3; D not resolved. V lost 2 bases to trimming and J lost 0 bases, with 3 bases between them. In germline, CDR1 is SNHLY, CDR2 FYNNEI. The CDR3 totals 13 residues. CDR3 in amino acids: CASSEWSTDTQYF. The CDR3 DNA reads as TGTGCCAGCAGTGAATGGAGCACAGATACGCAGTATTTT.

Relative to its sample, this clonotype is medium-sized. The V call is TRBV27, the J call TRBJ1-5; 8 bases align to TRBD1. From germline, CDR1 is MNHEY and CDR2 SMNVEV (reference sequence). The CDR3 is 16 residues long. The trim removed 1 base at V and 5 bases at J, leaving 7 bases unmatched. In DNA form, the CDR3 reads TGTGCCAGCAGTTTATTTTGGACAGGGTTCGATCAGCCCCAGCATTTT. It encodes CASSLFWTGFDQPQHF.

By share, this clonotype counts as large (0.1 to 1%). The chain uses TRBV19 and TRBJ2-3; 11 bases line up with TRBD2. Germline loops: CDR1 LNHDA, CDR2 SQIVND (reference sequence). This CDR3 has 18 residues. Unmatched junction bases numbered 11, after V lost 5 bases and J lost 1 base. The CDR3 DNA sequence: TGTGCCAGTAGTTGGATACTAGCGGGGGAAATGGGCACAGATACGCAGTATTTT. Translation: CASSWILAGEMGTDTQYF.

In its sample, this clonotype ranks as medium-sized. The rearrangement uses TRBV4-2 and TRBJ2-1; TRBD2 is a possible D gene (6 bases). CDR3 length: 14 residues. The V and J ends lost 3 bases and 7 bases respectively, with 13 bases between them. Germline loops: CDR1 LGHNA, CDR2 YNFKEQ. CDR3 region: CASSQYGGANEQFF. DNA for the CDR3: TGTGCCAGCAGCCAGTACGGGGGAGCAAATGAGCAGTTCTTC.

On this clonotype itself: A much larger clone lies one base from this, so it may be a read error. The V gene is TRBV27, the J gene TRBJ2-1; the match to TRBD2 covers 7 bases. The CDR3 spans 10 residues. In germline, CDR1 is MNHEY, CDR2 SMNVEV (reference sequence). CDR3 residues: CASSRPGGSF. The CDR3 nucleotides read TGTGCCAGCAGTCGCCCCGGGGGGTCCTTC.

Sample share makes this clonotype medium-sized. The V gene is TRBV2, the J gene TRBJ2-3, with 9 bases identical to TRBD2. The ends lost 3 bases at V and 6 bases at J; junction bases unmatched: 10. CDR3 length: 16 residues. The germline V gene has CDR1 SNHLY and CDR2 FYNNEI. The CDR3 spells CASSDPRLAVWDTQYF. CDR3 nucleotides: TGTGCCAGCAGTGACCCCCGACTAGCGGTCTGGGATACGCAGTATTTT. The whole variable domain, filled in from reference TRBV2 and TRBJ2-3, reads EPEVTQTPSHQVTQMGQEVILRCVPISNHLYFYWYRQILGQKVEFLVSFYNNEISEKSEIFDDQFSVERPDGSNFTLKIRSTKLEDSAMYFCASSDPRLAVWDTQYFGPGTRLTVL.

This clonotype occurred a few times. The genes are TRBV12-3 or TRBV12-4 and TRBJ2-1; D unclear. The CDR3 spans 13 residues. The V and J ends lost 6 bases and 6 bases respectively, with 12 bases between them. The CDR3 loop is CASRDHITNEQFF. In DNA form, the CDR3 reads TGTGCCAGCAGGGACCACATCACCAATGAGCAGTTCTTC.

By proportion, this clonotype is medium-sized. The V call is TRBV19, the J call TRBJ2-5; 10 bases fit TRBD2. Germline V gene data show CDR1 as LNHDA and CDR2 as SQIVND (reference sequence). The CDR3 is 15 residues long. The trim removed 6 bases at V and 5 bases at J, leaving 9 bases unmatched. CDR3 amino acids: CASSAPTSGWETQYF. For the CDR3, the DNA is TGTGCCAGTAGCGCTCCGACTAGCGGGTGGGAGACCCAGTACTTC.

Judged by abundance, this clonotype is large. The J gene is TRBJ2-1, the V gene TRBV19; D gene uncertain. Germline V lookup: CDR1 LNHDA, CDR2 SQIVND (reference sequence). The V and J ends lost 5 bases and 2 bases respectively, with 16 bases between them. The CDR3 length is 16 residues. This chain's CDR3 is CASSESTLGTYNEQFF. The CDR3 nucleotides are TGTGCCAGTAGTGAATCGACGCTAGGCACCTACAATGAGCAGTTCTTC.

The V gene is TRBV12-3 or TRBV12-4, the J gene TRBJ2-1; TRBD2 aligns across 8 bases. J was trimmed by 3 bases and V by 6 bases; bases with no gene match: 7. This CDR3 has 15 residues. CDR3 coding DNA: TGTGCCAGCAGCCCCAGCGGGGGTGGCTACAATGAGCAGTTCTTC. This codes for CASSPSGGGYNEQFF.

Concerning this clonotype itself: This could be a read error, since a much larger clone is one nucleotide away. The missing conserved phenylalanine or tryptophan at the end of this CDR3 makes a read error likely. The chain's CDR3 is CATPSPTGERTDTQYS. CDR3 DNA: TGTGCCACTCCATCGCCGACAGGGGAAAGGACAGATACGCAGTATTCT. This rearrangement joins TRBV19 to TRBJ2-3, with 8 bases fitting TRBD1. Germline CDR1 reads LNHDA; CDR2 reads SQIVND (reference sequence). V lost 10 bases to trimming and J lost 3 bases; unmatched junction nucleotides: 15. The CDR3 has 16 amino acids.

The chain combines TRBV2 with TRBJ2-5; 9 bases agree with TRBD2. CDR1 SNHLY and CDR2 FYNNEI come from the germline V gene. The CDR3 extends over 16 amino acids. After removal of 6 bases from V and 2 bases from J, the junction contained 10 bases not matched to a gene. CDR3 DNA sequence: TGTGCCAGCAGCATCCTCCCGGGACTAGCTCAAGAGACCCAGTACTTC. Protein sequence: CASSILPGLAQETQYF.

This clonotype is categorized as large (0.1 to 1%). The chain employs TRBV27 and TRBJ2-7; either TRBD1 or TRBD2 may supply D (5 bases each). The CDR3 consists of 15 residues. Germline-derived CDR1 and CDR2 are MNHEY and SMNVEV (reference sequence). V was shortened by 5 bases and J by 2 bases, with 16 bases between the two germline ends. CDR3 sequence (DNA): TGTGCCAGCAGTCCCCCGGGACGGGTTACCTACGAGCAGTACTTC. It codes for CASSPPGRVTYEQYF.

This clonotype was counted a few times. The chain is built from TRBV27 and TRBJ2-7, with 12 bases fitting TRBD1. Germline V gives CDR1 MNHEY, CDR2 SMNVEV (reference sequence). The CDR3 has 14 residues. V lost 4 bases, J lost 6 bases, and 4 bases stayed unmatched. CDR3 DNA sequence: TGTGCCAGCAGTTCCGGGACAGGGGGCTGCGAGCAGTACTTC. Amino acid sequence: CASSSGTGGCEQYF.

This clonotype is medium-sized in the sample. The rearrangement links TRBV27 to TRBJ2-1; D is ambiguous. V was cut by 3 bases and J by 2 bases, with 8 bases left in between. This CDR3 is built from 14 residues. The germline gives CDR1 MNHEY, CDR2 SMNVEV (reference sequence). The CDR3 region has the DNA TGTGCCAGCAGTTTGGGATCCCCCTACAATGAGCAGTTCTTC. This translates into CASSLGSPYNEQFF.

This clonotype is deemed medium-sized (0.01 to 0.1%). The chain couples TRBV11-1 to TRBJ1-1, with 10 nucleotides matching TRBD1. This CDR3 is built from 14 residues. CDR1 and CDR2 (germline): SGHAT, FQDESV (reference sequence). J was trimmed by 3 bases and V by 4 bases; bases with no gene match: 2. This chain's CDR3 is CASSYGTGDTEAFF. The CDR3 region has the DNA TGTGCCAGCAGCTACGGGACAGGGGACACTGAAGCTTTCTTT.

Judged by abundance, this clonotype is medium-sized. The chain links TRBV6-1 to TRBJ2-7; D perhaps matches TRBD2 (6 bases). This CDR3 contains 15 residues. The V gene lost 1 base and the J gene lost 0 bases, with 10 bases spanning the gap. Germline CDR1 and CDR2: MNHNS and SASEGT. Here the CDR3 reads CASSEEDGSSYEQYF. In nucleotides, the CDR3 is TGTGCCAGCAGTGAAGAAGACGGGAGCTCCTACGAGCAGTACTTC.

This clonotype is classed as medium-sized. The genes are TRBV5-1 and TRBJ2-7; the match to TRBD2 covers 11 bases. The trim removed 1 base at V and 5 bases at J, leaving 11 bases unmatched. The CDR3 runs 17 residues. Germline V gene data show CDR1 as SGHRS and CDR2 as YFSETQ. The CDR3 is CASSLSPSGGNFDEQYF. The CDR3 nucleotides are TGCGCCAGCAGCTTGTCGCCTAGCGGGGGGAATTTCGACGAGCAGTACTTC.

This clonotype came up once. With a much larger clone just one base away, this may be a read error. The gene calls are TRBV19 and TRBJ2-7; D tentatively fits TRBD1 or TRBD2 (6 bases each). From germline, CDR1 is LNHDA and CDR2 SQIVND (reference sequence). The CDR3 loop spans 13 amino acids. CDR3 loop: CASSIVGGYERYF. The CDR3 coding sequence is TGTGCCAGTAGTATTGTGGGGGGCTACGAGCGGTACTTC.

This clonotype is large in the sample. V gene TRBV19 combines with J gene TRBJ2-1, with 14 bases identical to TRBD2. In germline, CDR1 is LNHDA, CDR2 SQIVND (reference sequence). The CDR3 is 15 residues long. Trimming at V came to 9 bases and at J to 7 bases, leaving 8 bases not matched to a gene. CDR3 sequence reads: CASATSGGVFNEQFF. CDR3 in DNA: TGTGCCAGCGCGACTAGCGGGGGGGTGTTTAATGAGCAGTTCTTC. The full variable domain, its missing parts supplied by reference TRBV19 and TRBJ2-1, is DGGITQSPKYLFRKEGQNVTLSCEQNLNHDAMYWYRQDPGQGLRLIYYSQIVNDFQKGDIAEGYSVSREKKESFPLTVTSAQKNPTAFYLCASATSGGVFNEQFFGPGTRLTVL.

By frequency in the sample, this clonotype is medium-sized. This chain connects TRBV29-1 to TRBJ2-7; maybe TRBD2 (6 bases). The CDR3 length is 13 residues. CDR1 is SQVTM, CDR2 ANQGSEA, per germline. Trimming took off 5 bases at V and 0 bases at J, with 11 bases between the two ends. Written as DNA, the CDR3 is TGCAGCGTTAGACTAGAGAGCTCCTACGAGCAGTACTTC. Its translation: CSVRLESSYEQYF.

By its share, this clonotype is large. The chain employs TRBV20-1 and TRBJ2-7; D is unresolved. The germline CDR1 and CDR2 sequences are DFQATT and SNEGSKA (reference sequence). Trimming stripped 4 bases from V and 2 bases from J, with 15 bases between. The CDR3 is 14 residues long. The CDR3 protein is CSATGQSEPYEQYF. DNA for the CDR3: TGCAGTGCTACCGGTCAGAGCGAGCCCTACGAGCAGTACTTC.

This rearrangement joins TRBV11-2 to TRBJ2-3; D assignment may be TRBD1 or TRBD2 (5 bases each). V dropped 6 bases and J dropped 2 bases, with 18 bases sitting between them. Germline V gene lookup returns CDR1 SGHAT and CDR2 FQNNGV. The CDR3 consists of 16 residues. The CDR3: CASRFLGLASTDTQYF. As DNA, the CDR3 is TGTGCCAGCAGGTTTTTGGGGCTAGCCTCCACAGATACGCAGTATTTT.